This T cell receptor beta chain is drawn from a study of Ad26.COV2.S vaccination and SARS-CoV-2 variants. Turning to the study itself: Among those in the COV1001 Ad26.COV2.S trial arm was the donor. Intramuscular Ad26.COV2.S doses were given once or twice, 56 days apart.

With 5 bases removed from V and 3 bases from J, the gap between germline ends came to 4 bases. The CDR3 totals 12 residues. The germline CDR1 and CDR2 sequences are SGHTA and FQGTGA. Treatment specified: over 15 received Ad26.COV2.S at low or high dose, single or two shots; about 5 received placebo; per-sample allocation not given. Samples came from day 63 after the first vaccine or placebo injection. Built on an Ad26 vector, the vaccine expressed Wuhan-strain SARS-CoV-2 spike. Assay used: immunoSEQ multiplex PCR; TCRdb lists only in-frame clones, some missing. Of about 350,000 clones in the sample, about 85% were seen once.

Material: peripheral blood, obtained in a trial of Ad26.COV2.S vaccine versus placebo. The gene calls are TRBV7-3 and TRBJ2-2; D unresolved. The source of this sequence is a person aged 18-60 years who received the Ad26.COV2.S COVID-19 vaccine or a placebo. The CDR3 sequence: CASSLYTGELFF. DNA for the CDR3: TGTGCCAGCAGCCTTTACACCGGGGAGCTGTTTTTT.